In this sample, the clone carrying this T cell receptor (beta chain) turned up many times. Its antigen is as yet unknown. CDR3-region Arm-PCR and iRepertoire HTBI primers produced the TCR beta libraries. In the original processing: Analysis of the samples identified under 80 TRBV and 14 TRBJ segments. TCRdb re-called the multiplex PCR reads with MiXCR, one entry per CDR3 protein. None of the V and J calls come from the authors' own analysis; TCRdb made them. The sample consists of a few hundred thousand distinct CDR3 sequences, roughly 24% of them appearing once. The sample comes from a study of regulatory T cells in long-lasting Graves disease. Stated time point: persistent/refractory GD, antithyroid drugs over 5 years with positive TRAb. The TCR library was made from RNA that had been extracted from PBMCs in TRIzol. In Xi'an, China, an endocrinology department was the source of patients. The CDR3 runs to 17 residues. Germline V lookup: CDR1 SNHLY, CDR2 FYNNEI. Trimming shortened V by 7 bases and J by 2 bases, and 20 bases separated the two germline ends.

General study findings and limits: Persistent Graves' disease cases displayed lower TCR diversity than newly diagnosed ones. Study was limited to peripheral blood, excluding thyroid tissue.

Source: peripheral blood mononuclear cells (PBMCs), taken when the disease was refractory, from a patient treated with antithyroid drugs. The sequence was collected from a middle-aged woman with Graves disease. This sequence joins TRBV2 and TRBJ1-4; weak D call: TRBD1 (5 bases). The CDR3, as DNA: TGTGCCAGCAAATGGGGTTTTGCAGGGCAGACTAATGAAAAACTGTTTTTT. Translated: CASKWGFAGQTNEKLFF.